This T cell receptor beta chain is drawn from a study of cytomegalovirus exposure and HLA in healthy donors. Germline V gene lookup returns CDR1 SEHNR and CDR2 FQNEAQ (reference sequence). J gave up 7 bases and V 5 bases, and 8 bases lay outside the gene matches. The CDR3 runs to 17 residues. Points on this clone: What it binds is not known.

The PCR employed 60 Vbeta primers together with 13 Jbeta primers. Assay: immunoSEQ multiplex PCR; the TCRdb copy retains only in-frame clones and omits some. In the table there are 180,000 or so clones, roughly 80% of which are singletons. Study results and caveats: Previously analyzed data showed that most TCR beta V segments were productive at a frequency of about 87% or about 30%.

V and J are TRBV7-9 and TRBJ2-1; 16 bases map to TRBD2. Sample: PBMCs. The receptor was isolated from a woman in her late teens or twenties in good health and CMV-seropositive. This CDR3 reads CASSNDGTSGGANEQFF. CDR3 in DNA: TGTGCCAGCAGCAATGACGGGACTAGCGGGGGGGCGAATGAGCAGTTCTTC.